This entry lists 11 T cell receptor beta chains sequenced from one sample in a study of blood T cell repertoires in COVID-19. Libraries were prepared by immunoSEQ multiplex PCR; TCRdb keeps only in-frame clonotypes and omits some of them. Seen here are about 180,000 clones, roughly nine tenths observed once, and the top ten hold roughly 20%. Source material: peripheral blood. The receptors derive from a man aged 65 to 79 with active or convalescent COVID-19.

This clone was recorded once. The chain has TRBV6-2 or TRBV6-3 and TRBJ1-1; weak D call: TRBD1 (5 bases). The CDR3 is made up of 15 amino acids. The germline V gene encodes CDR1 MNHEY and CDR2 SVGEGT. The V end lost 5 bases, the J end lost 4 bases, and 17 bases lay between the germline ends. In DNA form, the CDR3 reads TGTGCCAGCAGTGGCTCAGGGAAGGGTGGCACTGAAGCTTTCTTT. Translation gives CASSGSGKGGTEAFF.

This clone was seen a single time. This sequence joins TRBV19 and TRBJ2-5; D gene uncertain. V lost 3 bases and J 4 bases, leaving 15 bases between the germline ends. CDR3 length: 15 amino acids. Looked up from germline, CDR1 is LNHDA and CDR2 is SQIVND (reference sequence). Here the CDR3 reads CASSIQSRRGETQYF. CDR3 sequence (DNA): TGTGCCAGTAGTATTCAGAGCCGGCGAGGAGAGACCCAGTACTTC.

In its sample, this clone was seen once. This chain joins TRBV18 and TRBJ1-4, with unresolved D. Germline loops: CDR1 KGHSH, CDR2 LQKENI. Trimming stripped 2 bases from V and 4 bases from J, with 8 bases between. This CDR3 region has 14 residues. This chain's CDR3 is CASSPAVLNEKLFF. The CDR3, as DNA: TGTGCCAGCTCACCAGCGGTCCTTAATGAAAAACTGTTTTTT.

The chain recombines TRBV3-1 (or the pseudogene TRBV3-2) with TRBJ1-5; maybe TRBD1 (5 bases). The CDR3 has 17 amino acids. Germline values: CDR1 LGHDT, CDR2 YNNKEL (reference sequence). Trimming removed 0 bases at V and 0 bases at J, with 12 bases between. CDR3 sequence (DNA): TGTGCCAGCAGCCAAGAGCGGGGGGGTCGTAGCAATCAGCCCCAGCATTTT. It translates to CASSQERGGRSNQPQHF.

The chain links TRBV2 to TRBJ1-1, with 8 bases that match TRBD1. Per germline, CDR1 SNHLY and CDR2 FYNNEI. The ends lost 4 bases at V and 0 bases at J; junction bases unmatched: 4. The CDR3 totals 15 residues. CDR3 coding DNA: TGTGCCAGCAGTGTGGACAGGGTTGTGAACACTGAAGCTTTCTTT. Its protein is CASSVDRVVNTEAFF.

In its sample, this clone was seen once. The chain combines TRBV18 with TRBJ2-5, with 7 bases identical to TRBD1. V gave up 4 bases and J gave up 3 bases; unmatched junction bases: 11. This CDR3 contains 16 residues. The germline CDR1 and CDR2 sequences are KGHSH and LQKENI. The CDR3 protein is CASSLFSRDSKETQYF. The CDR3 DNA is TGTGCCAGCTCACTATTTTCCCGGGACAGCAAAGAGACCCAGTACTTC.

This clone came up once. V and J are TRBV7-9 and TRBJ2-1, with 8 bases fitting TRBD2. CDR1 and CDR2 (germline): SEHNR, FQNEAQ (reference sequence). V dropped 5 bases and J dropped 9; count of bases not matched to a gene: 15. The CDR3 is 16 residues long. The CDR3 DNA sequence: TGTGCCAGCAGCCAACCCGGCTTAGCGGGATCCTCTGAGCAGTTCTTC. Its translation: CASSQPGLAGSSEQFF.

V usage is TRBV4-3 and J usage is TRBJ1-5; D might be TRBD1 (5 bases). The V end lost 0 bases, the J end lost 5 bases, and 11 bases lay between the germline ends. This CDR3 has 15 residues. In germline, CDR1 is LGHNA, CDR2 YSLEER. The chain's CDR3 is CASSQDRQGDQPQHF. The CDR3 DNA is TGCGCCAGCAGCCAAGATCGGCAGGGTGATCAGCCCCAGCATTTT.

The genes are TRBV7-9 and TRBJ2-7; TRBD1 matches 7 bases. After removal of 2 bases from V and 0 bases from J, the junction contained 1 base not matched to a gene. This CDR3 has 14 amino acids. Germline CDR1 is SEHNR and CDR2 is FQNEAQ (reference sequence). The CDR3 nucleotides read TGTGCCAGCAGCTTAAGGGACAGCTCCTACGAGCAGTACTTC. It translates to CASSLRDSSYEQYF.

The chain recombines TRBV27 with TRBJ2-4; the match to TRBD2 covers 7 bases. Germline CDR1 MNHEY, CDR2 SMNVEV (reference sequence). The ends lost 6 bases at V and 0 bases at J; junction bases unmatched: 11. This CDR3 is built from 17 residues. The CDR3 bases are TGTGCCAGCAGCGCCGGGAGGCCGTACTTAGCCAAAAACATTCAGTACTTC. Translating gives CASSAGRPYLAKNIQYF.

The chain has TRBV20-1 and TRBJ1-5; unclear D gene. CDR1 DFQATT and CDR2 SNEGSKA come from the germline V gene (reference sequence). There are 11 residues in the CDR3. The CDR3 loop is CMRSGGQPQHF. The DNA for the CDR3 is TGCATGAGGTCGGGTGGGCAGCCCCAGCATTTT.